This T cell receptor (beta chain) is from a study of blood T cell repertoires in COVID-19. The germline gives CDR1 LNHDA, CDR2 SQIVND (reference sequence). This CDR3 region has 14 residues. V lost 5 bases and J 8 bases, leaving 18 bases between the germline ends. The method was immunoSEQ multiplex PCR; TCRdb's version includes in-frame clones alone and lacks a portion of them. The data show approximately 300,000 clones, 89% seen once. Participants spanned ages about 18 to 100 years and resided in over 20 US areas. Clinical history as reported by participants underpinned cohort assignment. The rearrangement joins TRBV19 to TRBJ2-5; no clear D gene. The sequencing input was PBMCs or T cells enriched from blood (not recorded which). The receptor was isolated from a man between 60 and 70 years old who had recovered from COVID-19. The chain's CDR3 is CASSPTDRQSTQYF. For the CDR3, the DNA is TGTGCCAGTAGTCCAACGGATCGACAAAGTACCCAGTACTTC.